Listed below are T cell receptor beta chains from one sample, sequenced in a study of regulatory T cells in long-lasting Graves disease. TCRdb analysed the multiplex PCR reads with MiXCR anew, one entry per CDR3 protein. The table has 300,000 to 400,000 distinct CDR3 sequences, approximately 16% seen once. This sample also belongs to another study, concerning T cells in Graves' hyperthyroidism and ophthalmopathy.

This material consisted of peripheral blood mononuclear cells (PBMCs), taken at new diagnosis, from a patient treated with antithyroid drugs. Every receptor here comes from a man aged 35-49 years with Graves disease. CDR3s include the opening cysteine and the closing phenylalanine or tryptophan. Fields, in order: D gene, J gene, V gene, clone size, CDR3 DNA, CDR3 protein. D genes are given only for firm matches. Size is stated for part of the rows, as once, few or many counts, or as a class when the clone is expanded.

>TRBD1|TRBJ1-1|TRBV20-1|few
TGCAGTGGGGACAGGGGCCTGGAAGCTTTCTTT
CSGDRGLEAFF
>NA|TRBJ2-3|TRBV2|many
TGTGCCAGCACCCGGGGGACAGATACGCAGTATTTT
CASTRGTDTQYF
>NA|TRBJ1-4|TRBV6-1|many
TGTGCCAGCAGTCCAGCGGTGCATGAAAAACTGTTTTTT
CASSPAVHEKLFF
>TRBD2|TRBJ2-1|TRBV15|NA
TGTGCCACAACCGGGAGGGCCCCCTACAATGAGCAGTTCTTC
CATTGRAPYNEQFF
>TRBD1|TRBJ1-2|TRBV5-5|NA
TGTGCCAGCAGCTTGTGGGGACAGGAAGGCTACACCTTC
CASSLWGQEGYTF
>NA|TRBJ1-3|TRBV28|many
TGTGCCAGCCAAGACAGGCTCACCGGAAACACCATATATTTT
CASQDRLTGNTIYF
>NA|TRBJ1-1|TRBV7-3|many
TGTGCCAGCAGCCAGGCCGGAGGGGCGCAGAGCACTGAAGCTTTCTTT
CASSQAGGAQSTEAFF
>TRBD2|TRBJ2-1|TRBV2|many
TGTGCCAGCAGTGCGATGAGATCTAGCGGGTCCCCCTACAATGAGCAGTTCTTC
CASSAMRSSGSPYNEQFF
>NA|TRBJ1-1|TRBV5-1|NA
TGCGCCAGCAGCGGGCAGGCAATGAACACTGAAGCTTTCTTT
CASSGQAMNTEAFF
>TRBD1|TRBJ2-7|TRBV4-1|many
TGCGCCAGCAGCCAAGATACAGGGGGATACGACGAGCAGTACTTC
CASSQDTGGYDEQYF
>TRBD2|TRBJ2-3|TRBV7-2|many
TGTGCCAGCAGTCTTAGCGGGGGGGCCCACCCAGATACGCAGTATTTT
CASSLSGGAHPDTQYF
>TRBD1|TRBJ2-5|TRBV5-1|many
TGCGCCAGTAATGGACAGGGGGCATCACAAGAGACCCAGTACTTC
CASNGQGASQETQYF
>NA|TRBJ1-1|TRBV18|many
TGTGCCAGCTCACCAGGTATTGAAGCTTTCTTT
CASSPGIEAFF
>TRBD2|TRBJ2-3|TRBV28|NA
TGTGCCAGCAGTCCGCTATATGGGACTAGCGGGGGGGACGGTACCCATACGCAGTATTTT
CASSPLYGTSGGDGTHTQYF
>NA|TRBJ2-1|TRBV7-9|many
TGTGCCAGCAGTCCCGAGGTAGGCAGGGCGAACAATGAGCAGTTCTTC
CASSPEVGRANNEQFF
>NA|TRBJ1-1|TRBV4-1|NA
TGCGCCAGCAGCCAGACAGTTTTGACTCCCACTGAAGCTTTCTTT
CASSQTVLTPTEAFF
>NA|TRBJ2-1|TRBV20-1|NA
TGCAGTGCCGCCCTTCCACGGTTTCCCTATGAGCAGTTCTTC
CSAALPRFPYEQFF
>NA|TRBJ2-6|TRBV30|many
TGTGCCTGGACTCCGCCAGGGGAGGCCAACGTCCTGACTTTC
CAWTPPGEANVLTF
>NA|TRBJ2-7|TRBV10-3|many
TGTGCCATCAGCACAGGGACTTTGAGTCGCTACGAGCAGTACTTC
CAISTGTLSRYEQYF
>NA|TRBJ1-4|TRBV28|many
TGTGCCAGCAGCCAAGCCTCAGGGGCAAAGGAAAAACTGTTTTTT
CASSQASGAKEKLFF
>NA|TRBJ1-2|TRBV5-4|NA
TGTGCCAGCAGCAGGGATTCAGGGGCCGACTATGGCTACACCTTC
CASSRDSGADYGYTF
>NA|TRBJ2-5|TRBV12-3/TRBV12-4|many
TGTGCCAGCAGTTTATTTGAGGAGACCCAGTACTTC
CASSLFEETQYF
>NA|TRBJ2-7|TRBV7-9|few
TGTGCCAGCAGCCGAGGGTCCACCTACGAGCAGTACTTC
CASSRGSTYEQYF
>NA|TRBJ2-5|TRBV30|many
TGTGCCTGGAGTGTAACTAGAATGCAGACCCAGTACTTC
CAWSVTRMQTQYF
>NA|TRBJ2-7|TRBV2|many
TGTGCCAGCGGGGGTGGGGTGTGGATCGCCTACGAGCAGTACTTC
CASGGGVWIAYEQYF
>NA|TRBJ1-6|TRBV2|NA
TGTGCCAGCAGTTACGAGCCAGCGCTGTCTTCACCCCTCCACTTT
CASSYEPALSSPLHF
>NA|TRBJ2-2|TRBV18|NA
TGTGCCAGCTCACCACGGCAGCCAAACACCGGGGAGCTGTTTTTT
CASSPRQPNTGELFF
>NA|TRBJ1-4|TRBV15|few
TGTGCCACCAGCAGAGGGACTGCTGCAACTAATGAAAAACTGTTTTTT
CATSRGTAATNEKLFF
>TRBD1|TRBJ1-1|TRBV30|many
TGTGCCTGGAACAGGGGGCTGAACACTGAAGCTTTCTTT
CAWNRGLNTEAFF
>NA|TRBJ1-5|TRBV28|many
TGTGCCAGCAGTTTAGTTGCAGGGCATCAGCCCCAGCATTTT
CASSLVAGHQPQHF
>TRBD1|TRBJ1-5|TRBV9|few
TGTGCCAGCAGCGTAGATGCAGGGGGCGGTCAGCCCCAGCATTTT
CASSVDAGGGQPQHF
>NA|TRBJ1-4|TRBV28|many
TGTGCCAGCAGTTTCGATAATTTCGCAAAACTGTTTTTT
CASSFDNFAKLFF
>TRBD1|TRBJ2-7|TRBV12-3/TRBV12-4|many
TGTGCCAGCAGCCTGACAGGGCGGGAGCAGTACTTC
CASSLTGREQYF
>NA|TRBJ2-3|TRBV12-5|many
TGTGCTAGTGGTTCCCGGGGGACCACAGATACGCAGTATTTT
CASGSRGTTDTQYF
>NA|TRBJ2-3|TRBV15|NA
TGTGCCACCAGCAGAGGAAGGGGAAGGGGGGGCACAGATACGCAGTATTTT
CATSRGRGRGGTDTQYF
>NA|TRBJ1-6|TRBV6-1|many
TGTGCCAGCAGTGAAGAAGGGGGGAATTTAAGGTCACCCCTCCACTTT
CASSEEGGNLRSPLHF
>TRBD1|TRBJ2-1|TRBV11-1|many
TGTGCCAGCAGTACCAGGGGGTTGGGAGATGAGCAGTTCTTC
CASSTRGLGDEQFF
>NA|TRBJ1-2|TRBV3-1|few
TGTGCCAGCAGCCAGGTTTGGAGGGGGGCCCCTGGCTACACCTTC
CASSQVWRGAPGYTF
>NA|TRBJ2-7|TRBV4-1|many
TGCGCCAGCAGCCAGGGACCCAACCTCTACGAGCAGTACTTC
CASSQGPNLYEQYF
>NA|TRBJ1-2|TRBV20-1|few
TGCAGTGCTAGAAGGAGATGGGAACAGGCAAAAGGGAGCTATGGCTACACCTTC
CSARRRWEQAKGSYGYTF
>NA|TRBJ2-1|TRBV6-5|NA
TGTGCCAGCAGTTACTCGACACAGGGAGGTGAGCAGTTCTTC
CASSYSTQGGEQFF